This is a list of T cell receptor beta chains from one sample in a study of cytomegalovirus exposure and HLA in healthy donors. This table comes from immunoSEQ multiplex PCR, and its TCRdb copy is limited to in-frame clones, with some not included. This sample carries over 85,000 clones, about three quarters of them seen once, and the ten largest clones take about 3.7%. Sequences were obtained from PBMCs. The source of these receptors is a middle-aged man in good health and CMV-seronegative. Both conserved end residues are part of each CDR3. The D gene is left open where the match is weak. Where a row states a size, it is once, few, many or the class of an expanded clone; other rows omit it.

>TRBV7-2|NA|NA|TRBJ2-7
TGTGCCAGCAGCTTAGGAATCACCTCGGGTGAGCAGTACTTC
CASSLGITSGEQYF
>TRBV7-8|NA|NA|TRBJ1-2
TGTGCCAGCAGCTTAGAGGGCACGGCAGGGGGCTACACCTTC
CASSLEGTAGGYTF
>TRBV27|NA|NA|TRBJ1-2
TGTGCCAGCAGTTGGGCTAGCGGGGCCTGGCGAAGCTACACCTTC
CASSWASGAWRSYTF
>TRBV2|NA|NA|TRBJ2-5
TGTGCCAGCAGTGAGGACAGCCCCGAAGAGACCCAGTACTTC
CASSEDSPEETQYF
>TRBV4-2|NA|NA|TRBJ1-3
TGTGCCAGCAGCCAAGATCGGGGAAACACCATATATTTT
CASSQDRGNTIYF
>TRBV7-6|TRBD2|NA|TRBJ2-7
TGTGCCAGCAGCTCCCTACCGGGACTAGGCCACGAGCAGTACTTC
CASSSLPGLGHEQYF
>TRBV7-2|NA|NA|TRBJ2-5
TGTGCCAGCAGCCGCAGGTTCCAAGAGACCCAGTACTTC
CASSRRFQETQYF
>TRBV13|TRBD2|once|TRBJ2-3
TGTGCCAGCAGCTCGGGACTAGCGGGCACAGATACGCAGTATTTT
CASSSGLAGTDTQYF
>TRBV2|TRBD1|few|TRBJ1-1
TGTGCCAGCAGTCCAGGGGGCCGGGGCACTGAAGCTTTCTTT
CASSPGGRGTEAFF
>TRBV6-5|NA|NA|TRBJ1-5
TGTGCCAGCAGTTACTCGACCCCTCTACGGGAGCCCCAGCATTTT
CASSYSTPLREPQHF
>TRBV4-3|TRBD1|NA|TRBJ2-7
TGCGCCAGCAGCCAGGACAGGGCTTCCTACGAGCAGTACTTC
CASSQDRASYEQYF
>TRBV6-6|TRBD1|few|TRBJ1-5
TGTGCCAGCAGTTCACCGGGACAGGGTCATCAGCCCCAGCATTTT
CASSSPGQGHQPQHF
>TRBV2|NA|few|TRBJ1-1
TGTGCCAGCAAAAGACAGCCGGGGGCTGAAGCTTTCTTT
CASKRQPGAEAFF
>TRBV2|TRBD2|NA|TRBJ2-3
TGTGCCAGCAGGGGGACTAGCGGGGGCGCCAGTTCGCAGTATTTT
CASRGTSGGASSQYF
>TRBV19|TRBD2|NA|TRBJ2-1
TGTGCCAGTAGTAGGCGGGGGAAAACATACAATGAGCAGTTCTTC
CASSRRGKTYNEQFF
>TRBV19|TRBD2|NA|TRBJ2-7
TGTGCCAGTAGTAGCGTTAGCGGGGTTGGCTACGAGCAGTACTTC
CASSSVSGVGYEQYF
>TRBV5-5|NA|NA|TRBJ1-2
TGTGCCAGCAGCCCCCAAAGCGGGGTACGAAACTATGGCTACACCTTC
CASSPQSGVRNYGYTF
>TRBV7-2|TRBD2|NA|TRBJ2-3
TGTGCCAGCAGCACCTCTACTAGCGGGGGAGGGGTAGATACGCAGTATTTT
CASSTSTSGGGVDTQYF
>TRBV19|NA|NA|TRBJ2-5
TGTGCCAGTAGTCAGGACAGAGAGACCCAGTACTTC
CASSQDRETQYF
>TRBV28|NA|few|TRBJ1-1
TGTGCCAGCACCGGACAGCGTCTGGCTGAAGCTTTCTTT
CASTGQRLAEAFF
>TRBV4-2|NA|NA|TRBJ1-1
TGTGCCAGCAGCCAAGATGCCGGTATGGGGAGTTTGAACACTGAAGCTTTCTTT
CASSQDAGMGSLNTEAFF
>TRBV10-3|NA|NA|TRBJ1-1
TGTGCCATCAGGGAAGAGCTTGGGCCCACTGAAGCTTTCTTT
CAIREELGPTEAFF
>TRBV7-6|NA|NA|TRBJ2-7
TGTGCCAGCACTCCCAGGAGGGAGGGGGAAGCCTACGAGCAGTACTTC
CASTPRREGEAYEQYF
>TRBV7-3|TRBD1|NA|TRBJ2-2
TGTGCCAGCAGCTCAGAAACAGGGGGCGGCGGGGAGCTGTTTTTT
CASSSETGGGGELFF
>TRBV7-9|NA|NA|TRBJ2-2
TGTGCCAGCAGCCCGGGGGTTACCGGGGAGCTGTTTTTT
CASSPGVTGELFF